This T cell receptor (beta chain) emerged from a study of T-cell memory formation after mild COVID-19. Only a few counts were recorded for this clonotype. No antigen is known for it. TCRdb passed the 5' RACE reads through MiXCR, listing each CDR3 protein once. The sample includes roughly 610,000 distinct CDR3 sequences, 15% to 20% seen only once; the top ten take roughly 7.7%. This CDR3 has 13 residues. Trimming cost V 0 bases and J 5 bases, with 8 bases left between them. Germline assignment: CDR1 LGHNA and CDR2 YSLEER. Whole-study findings and limits: Mainly CM and EM harbored the contracting CD4+ clones; mainly EMRA harbored the CD8+ ones.

The receptor's source is an adult woman who had mild COVID-19 (a few samples of this study predate the infection). Cell type and time point are not known. This chain links TRBV4-3 with TRBJ2-7, with unresolved D. Sequencing was done on a sample of PBMCs or a T cell subset sorted from them (not recorded which). CDR3 coding DNA: TGCGCCAGCAGCCAAGATGGGTGGGACGAGCAGTACTTC. Translated: CASSQDGWDEQYF.